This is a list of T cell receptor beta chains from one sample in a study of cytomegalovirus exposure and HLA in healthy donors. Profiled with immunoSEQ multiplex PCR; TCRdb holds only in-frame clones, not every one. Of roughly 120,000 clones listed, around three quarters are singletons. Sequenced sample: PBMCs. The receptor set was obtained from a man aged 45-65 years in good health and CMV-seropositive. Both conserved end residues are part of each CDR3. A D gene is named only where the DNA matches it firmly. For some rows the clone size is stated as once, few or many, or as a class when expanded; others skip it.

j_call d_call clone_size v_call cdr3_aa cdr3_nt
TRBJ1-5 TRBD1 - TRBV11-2 CASSLTDRGGQPQHF TGTGCCAGCAGCTTAACCGACAGGGGTGGCCAGCCCCAGCATTTT
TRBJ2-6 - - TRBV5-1 CASSLPYVSGANVLTF TGCGCCAGCAGCTTGCCCTACGTCTCTGGGGCCAACGTCCTGACTTTC
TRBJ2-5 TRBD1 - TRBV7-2 CASSRRDSETQYF TGTGCCAGCAGCCGCCGGGACAGCGAGACCCAGTACTTC
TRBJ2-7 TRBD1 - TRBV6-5 CASSPNRGRNEQYF TGTGCCAGCAGTCCTAACAGGGGGAGGAACGAGCAGTACTTC
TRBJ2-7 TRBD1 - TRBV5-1 CASSSRQGPYEQYF TGCGCCAGCAGCTCGCGACAGGGGCCCTACGAGCAGTACTTC
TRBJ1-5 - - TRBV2 CASSAVGPTISPQHF TGTGCCAGCAGTGCGGTGGGCCCGACTATCAGCCCCCAGCATTTT
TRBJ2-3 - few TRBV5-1 CASSLELGGTQYF TGCGCCAGCAGCTTAGAACTAGGAGGTACGCAGTATTTT
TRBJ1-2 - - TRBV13 CASRLSGGGYTF TGTGCCAGCAGATTATCGGGTGGCGGCTACACCTTC
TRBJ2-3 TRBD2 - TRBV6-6 CASSPQRETPTDTQYF TGTGCCAGCAGCCCACAGCGGGAGACCCCCACAGATACGCAGTATTTT
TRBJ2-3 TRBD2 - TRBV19 CASGAEAGGPNTQYF TGTGCCAGTGGGGCTGAAGCGGGGGGGCCGAATACGCAGTATTTT
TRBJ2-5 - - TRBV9 CASSLSLPGETQYF TGTGCCAGCAGTTTGTCCCTCCCTGGCGAGACCCAGTACTTC
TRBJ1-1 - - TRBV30 CAWSKDGSSTEAFF TGTGCCTGGAGTAAGGATGGATCTAGCACTGAAGCTTTCTTT
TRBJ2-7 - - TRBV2 CASSVDSYYEQYF TGTGCCAGCAGTGTCGACAGTTACTACGAGCAGTACTTC
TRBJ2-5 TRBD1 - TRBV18 CASSQDRDETQYF TGTGCCAGCTCACAGGACAGGGATGAGACCCAGTACTTC
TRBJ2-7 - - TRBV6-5 CASSSRDYEQYF TGTGCCAGCAGCAGCAGGGACTACGAGCAGTACTTC
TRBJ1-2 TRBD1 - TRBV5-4 CASSMGGTGYYGYTF TGTGCCAGCAGCATGGGGGGGACAGGGTACTATGGCTACACCTTC
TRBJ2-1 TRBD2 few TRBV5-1 CASSLEASGNADEQFF TGCGCCAGCAGCTTGGAAGCTAGCGGGAATGCAGATGAGCAGTTCTTC
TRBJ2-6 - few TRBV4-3 CASSQEAGANVLTF TGCGCCAGCAGCCAAGAGGCAGGGGCCAACGTCCTGACTTTC
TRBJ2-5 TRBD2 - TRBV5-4 CASSLGSLAGRQTQYF TGTGCCAGCAGCTTGGGCTCGCTAGCGGGAAGGCAGACCCAGTACTTC
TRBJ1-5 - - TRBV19 CASSMWVGGNQPQHF TGTGCCAGTAGTATGTGGGTCGGGGGCAATCAGCCCCAGCATTTT
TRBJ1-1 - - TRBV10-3 CALSRTENTEAFF TGTGCCCTCTCCCGAACAGAGAACACTGAAGCTTTCTTT
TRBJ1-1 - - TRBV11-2 CASSFSGRNTEAFF TGTGCCAGCAGCTTCTCGGGGAGGAACACTGAAGCTTTCTTT
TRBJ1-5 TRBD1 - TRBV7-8 CASSLASTGPNQPQHF TGTGCCAGCAGCTTAGCGTCGACAGGGCCCAATCAGCCCCAGCATTTT
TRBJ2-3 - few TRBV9 CASSPVGGRTDTQYF TGTGCCAGCAGCCCAGTGGGGGGACGCACAGATACGCAGTATTTT
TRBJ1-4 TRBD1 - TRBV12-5 CASGLGQASSLNEKLFF TGTGCTAGTGGTTTAGGACAGGCTTCCTCTTTAAATGAAAAACTGTTTTTT
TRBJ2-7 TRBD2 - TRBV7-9 CASSPWGGTHSSYEQYF TGTGCCAGCAGCCCCTGGGGGGGGACCCACTCCTCCTACGAGCAGTACTTC
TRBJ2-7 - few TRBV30 CAWNHRGGLEQYF TGTGCCTGGAATCACAGGGGAGGTCTCGAGCAGTACTTC
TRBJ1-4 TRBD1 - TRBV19 CASSGDRDEKLFF TGTGCCAGTAGCGGGGACAGGGACGAAAAACTGTTTTTT
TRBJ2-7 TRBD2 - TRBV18 CASSPLAGEGEQYF TGTGCCAGCTCACCTTTAGCGGGAGAGGGCGAGCAGTACTTC
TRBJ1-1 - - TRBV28 CAANAGLFEAFF TGTGCCGCGAACGCAGGCCTTTTTGAAGCTTTCTTT
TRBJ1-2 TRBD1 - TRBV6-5 CASSKTGDGYTF TGTGCCAGCAGTAAGACAGGGGATGGCTACACCTTC
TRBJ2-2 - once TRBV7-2 CASNPGLRTGELFF TGTGCCAGCAACCCTGGACTGCGAACCGGGGAGCTGTTTTTT
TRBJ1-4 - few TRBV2 CASRLKELFF TGTGCCAGCCGACTAAAAGAACTGTTTTTT
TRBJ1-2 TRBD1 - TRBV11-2 CASSSYRGGYTF TGTGCCAGCAGCTCCTACAGGGGGGGCTACACCTTC
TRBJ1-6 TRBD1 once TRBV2 CASSGQGANSPLHF TGTGCCAGCAGTGGACAGGGGGCAAATTCACCCCTCCACTTT
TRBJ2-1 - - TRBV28 CASSFPSSGSNEQFF TGTGCCAGCAGTTTTCCGTCTTCCGGGAGCAATGAGCAGTTCTTC
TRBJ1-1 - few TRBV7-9 CASSLAGGGAGTEAFF TGTGCCAGCAGCTTAGCGGGGGGGGGCGCAGGCACTGAAGCTTTCTTT
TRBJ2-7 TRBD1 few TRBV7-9 CAVGTGGYEQYF TGTGCCGTCGGGACAGGGGGGTACGAGCAGTACTTC
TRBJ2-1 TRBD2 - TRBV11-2 CASSTSGRAYEQFF TGTGCCAGCAGCACAAGCGGGAGAGCCTATGAGCAGTTCTTC